These 19 T cell receptor beta chains came from one sample sequenced in a study of technical replicates of blood from several donors. Sequenced by immunoSEQ multiplex PCR; TCRdb stores in-frame clones only, minus some. In the table there are 70,000 to 85,000 clones, under 95% of which are singletons. The sequencing sample was made of T cells isolated from PBMCs. These receptors were obtained from a human donor in good health.

This chain joins TRBV7-8 and TRBJ1-1; perhaps TRBD1 as D (5 bases). Germline V lookup: CDR1 SGHVS, CDR2 FQNEAQ. V lost 8 bases and J 2 bases, leaving 24 bases between the germline ends. This CDR3 spans 17 amino acids. CDR3 region: CASGPPTTRAFNTEAFF. CDR3 sequence (DNA): TGTGCCAGCGGTCCTCCAACGACCAGGGCTTTTAACACTGAAGCTTTCTTT. The full variable domain, rest sourced from reference TRBV7-8 and TRBJ1-1, is GAGVSQSPRYKVAKRGQDVALRCDPISGHVSLFWYQQALGQGPEFLTYFQNEAQLDKSGLPSDRFFAERPEGSVSTLKIQRTQQEDSAVYLCASGPPTTRAFNTEAFFGQGTRLTVV.

This chain uses TRBV14 with TRBJ1-2; TRBD1 aligns across 9 bases. Per the germline V gene, CDR1 is SGHDN and CDR2 is FVKESK. The CDR3 loop spans 15 amino acids. Trimming took 7 bases from V and 2 from J; bases not matched to a gene: 8. The CDR3, as DNA: TGTGCCAGCACCAACCGGGACAGGGCCAACTATGGCTACACCTTC. Its protein is CASTNRDRANYGYTF. Filled out from reference TRBV14 and TRBJ1-2, the complete variable domain reads EAGVTQFPSHSVIEKGQTVTLRCDPISGHDNLYWYRRVMGKEIKFLLHFVKESKQDESGMPNNRFLAERTGGTYSTLKVQPAELEDSGVYFCASTNRDRANYGYTFGSGTRLTVV.

This chain connects TRBV11-2 to TRBJ1-6; perhaps TRBD1 as D (6 bases). Per germline, CDR1 SGHAT and CDR2 FQNNGV. The CDR3 sequence is 15 residues long. The V end lost 5 bases, the J end lost 6 bases, and 14 bases lay between the germline ends. The CDR3 region is CASSPSPDSNSPLHF. The CDR3 DNA sequence: TGTGCCAGCAGCCCATCCCCGGACAGTAATTCACCCCTCCACTTT.

This sequence joins TRBV6-1 and TRBJ2-1; a possible D gene is TRBD1 (6 bases). Trimming removed 2 bases at V and 2 bases at J, with 10 bases between. This CDR3 has 15 amino acids. Per germline, CDR1 MNHNS and CDR2 SASEGT. Here the CDR3 DNA reads TGTGCCAGCAGTGAACTTGACAGGCCCTACAATGAGCAGTTCTTC. Its protein is CASSELDRPYNEQFF.

The chain joins TRBV6-1 to TRBJ1-2; a weak D match, TRBD1 (5 bases). V lost 2 bases to trimming and J lost 2 bases, with 12 bases between them. The V gene's germline CDR1 is MNHNS and CDR2 SASEGT. The CDR3 has 15 amino acids. The CDR3 nucleotides are TGTGCCAGCAGTGAAATGGGACTCCGGAACTATGGCTACACCTTC. Protein: CASSEMGLRNYGYTF.

The chain has TRBV4-1 and TRBJ2-5; 8 positions match TRBD2. Trimming at V came to 0 bases and at J to 1 base, leaving 4 bases not matched to a gene. CDR1 and CDR2 (germline): MGHRA, YSYEKL. The CDR3 has 16 amino acids. This chain's CDR3 is CASSQDLAGRQETQYF. CDR3 sequence (DNA): TGCGCCAGCAGCCAAGATTTAGCGGGACGCCAAGAGACCCAGTACTTC.

The genes are TRBV2 and TRBJ2-5; maybe TRBD1 (6 bases). The CDR3 is 14 amino acids. Germline V gene data show CDR1 as SNHLY and CDR2 as FYNNEI. Trimming pared 2 bases from V and 4 bases from J, leaving 11 bases between. The CDR3 is CASSERDIGETQYF. As DNA, the CDR3 is TGTGCCAGCAGTGAACGGGACATAGGAGAGACCCAGTACTTC.

There are a few counts of this clone. The genes are TRBV11-3 and TRBJ1-1; D not resolved. Germline V gene data show CDR1 as SGHNT and CDR2 as YENEEA. This CDR3 region has 15 residues. Trimming pared 4 bases from V and 4 bases from J, leaving 16 bases between. DNA for the CDR3: TGTGCCAGCAGCTCTAGGAGGTATTGGGGCACTGAAGCTTTCTTT. Its protein product is CASSSRRYWGTEAFF.

V gene TRBV7-8 combines with J gene TRBJ2-1, with 7 bases lining up with TRBD2. This CDR3 has 14 residues. Trimming took 8 bases from V and 8 from J; bases not matched to a gene: 12. The germline gives CDR1 SGHVS, CDR2 FQNEAQ. The CDR3 DNA reads as TGTGCCAGCCGACCCTGGGGTGGGGGGGATGAGCAGTTCTTC. The encoded protein is CASRPWGGGDEQFF.

V is TRBV4-2 and J is TRBJ2-7; D is possibly TRBD1 (5 bases). From germline, CDR1 is LGHNA and CDR2 YNFKEQ. The V gene lost 2 bases and the J gene lost 4 bases, with 18 bases spanning the gap. This CDR3 spans 16 amino acids. The CDR3 bases are TGTGCCAGCAGCCAAAACTCAGGGTTAAGTTCTTACGAGCAGTACTTC. It codes for CASSQNSGLSSYEQYF.

The chain has TRBV10-3 and TRBJ2-7, with D unresolved. V lost 7 bases to trimming and J lost 3 bases, with 10 bases between them. Germline V gives CDR1 ENHRY, CDR2 SYGVKD. The CDR3 totals 12 residues. The CDR3 sequence is CAIKSTGYEQYF. CDR3 bases: TGTGCCATCAAATCCACTGGCTACGAGCAGTACTTC.

The chain combines TRBV4-1 with TRBJ2-5; 11 nucleotides line up with TRBD2. This CDR3 is 19 amino acids long. The trim removed 1 base at V and 2 bases at J, leaving 12 bases unmatched. Germline V gene sequence: CDR1 MGHRA, CDR2 YSYEKL. The DNA of the CDR3 is TGCGCCAGCAGCCAAGGTCCACCGGGACTAGCGGTCGGACAAGAGACCCAGTACTTC. This gives the protein CASSQGPPGLAVGQETQYF.

The V and J genes are TRBV5-4 and TRBJ1-2; possibly TRBD1 for D (5 bases). The length of the CDR3 is 16 residues. V gave up 0 bases and J gave up 5 bases, with 17 bases separating them. Germline loops: CDR1 SGHNT, CDR2 YYREEE (reference sequence). The chain's CDR3 is CASSLDQTALGYGYTF. Written as DNA, the CDR3 is TGTGCCAGCAGCTTGGATCAGACAGCCCTGGGATATGGCTACACCTTC.

For the CDR3, the DNA is TGCGCCAGCAGCCAAGCTAACAGGCGAGATCAGCCCCAGCATTTT. The encoded protein is CASSQANRRDQPQHF. The chain has TRBV4-1 and TRBJ1-5; possible D gene TRBD1, 5 bases. Germline-derived CDR1 and CDR2 are MGHRA and YSYEKL. This CDR3 is 15 amino acids long. The germline V and J ends were trimmed by 1 base and 5 bases, with 12 bases remaining between them.

J is TRBJ2-7 and V is TRBV14, with D maybe TRBD2 (6 bases). Germline V gene sequence: CDR1 SGHDN, CDR2 FVKESK. The CDR3 extends over 15 amino acids. V lost 5 bases, J lost 2 bases, and 16 bases lay in between. In DNA, the CDR3 is TGTGCCAGCAGCACGGGGAACGCGGGGACCTACGAGCAGTACTTC. The encoded protein is CASSTGNAGTYEQYF.

This chain connects TRBV5-6 to TRBJ1-2; 11 positions match TRBD1. V was clipped by 3 bases and J by 4 bases; unmatched bases: 5. This CDR3 is built from 15 residues. Germline CDR1 and CDR2: SGHDT and YYEEEE. CDR3 in amino acids: CASSSGQGAVYGYTF. CDR3 coding DNA: TGTGCCAGCAGCTCCGGACAGGGGGCGGTCTATGGCTACACCTTC.

This clone was seen a single time. The chain links TRBV5-1 to TRBJ2-3, with D possibly being TRBD2 (6 bases). The CDR3 is 17 amino acids. V was clipped by 0 bases and J by 0 bases, with 14 bases between them. Germline V gene lookup returns CDR1 SGHRS and CDR2 YFSETQ. The chain's CDR3 is CASSLGGAGTSTDTQYF. The CDR3 DNA reads TGCGCCAGCAGCTTGGGCGGAGCGGGTACTAGCACAGATACGCAGTATTTT.

The V call is TRBV5-1, the J call TRBJ2-5, with 12 bases lining up with TRBD1. CDR1 is SGHRS and CDR2 is YFSETQ in the germline V gene. This CDR3 comprises 16 residues. Trimming cost V 5 bases and J 5 bases; bases outside gene matches: 10. CDR3 protein: CASRSLPGQGAETQYF. The CDR3 DNA sequence: TGCGCCAGCAGGAGTCTCCCGGGACAGGGGGCCGAGACCCAGTACTTC.

The count of this clone is one. This sequence joins TRBV6-6 and TRBJ2-5; 9 nucleotides line up with TRBD2. J gave up 0 bases and V 5 bases, and 1 base lay outside the gene matches. This CDR3 has 14 amino acids. The V gene's germline CDR1 is MNHNY and CDR2 SVGAGI (reference sequence). Here the CDR3 reads CASSSGGYQETQYF. The CDR3, as DNA: TGTGCCAGCAGTAGCGGGGGGTACCAAGAGACCCAGTACTTC.